This T cell receptor (beta chain) was recorded in a study of CD8 T cells in ankylosing spondylitis. Study-wide findings and caveats: Before this, some motif variants had been reported in reactive arthritis synovial fluid and blood. Reportedly, disease-linked clones are significantly enriched in ankylosing spondylitis patients' matched synovial fluid.

As regards this clonotype: Its antigen is unidentified.

MiXCR was run by TCRdb on the 5' RACE reads, yielding one entry per CDR3 protein. The sample lists 150,000 to 200,000 distinct CDR3 sequences; approximately 10% were seen once. The CDR3 length is 15 residues. Germline CDR1 is SGHDT and CDR2 is YYEEEE. V lost 1 base and J 0 bases, leaving 8 bases between the germline ends. The sequence derives from a male donor with ankylosing spondylitis or in good health (not recorded which). The chain carries TRBV5-6 and TRBJ2-1, with D hard to call. Source material: blood, either unsorted or a sorted T cell fraction (not recorded which). CDR3 DNA sequence: TGTGCCAGCAGCTTGCGCCAGATCTCCTACAATGAGCAGTTCTTC. Translation gives CASSLRQISYNEQFF.